This is a list of T cell receptor beta chains from one sample in a study of CD8 T cells in ankylosing spondylitis. TCRdb recomputed calls from the 5' RACE reads with MiXCR, one row per CDR3 protein. The sample includes some 130,000 distinct CDR3 sequences, about 6.7% of them seen just once. The sequencing sample was made of blood, either unsorted or a sorted T cell fraction (not recorded which). These receptors were collected from a female donor with ankylosing spondylitis or in good health (not recorded which). CDR3s include the opening cysteine and the closing phenylalanine or tryptophan. A D gene is named only where the DNA matches it firmly. Expanded clones are given a class, and other clones once, few, many or no size at all.

CDR3 length	J gene	V gene	clone size	D gene	CDR3 protein	CDR3 DNA
11	TRBJ2-3	TRBV20-1	many	TRBD2	CSAAGGYVGYF	TGCAGTGCTGCGGGGGGGTACGTCGGGTATTTT
16	TRBJ2-3	TRBV5-1	-	TRBD2	CASSLVGGGGTDTQYF	TGCGCCAGCAGCTTGGTAGGCGGGGGAGGCACAGATACGCAGTATTTT
15	TRBJ1-4	TRBV3-1	many	-	CASSQRLQGGEKLFF	TGTGCCAGCAGCCAAAGATTACAGGGAGGTGAAAAACTGTTTTTT
15	TRBJ2-2	TRBV7-8	many	TRBD2	CASSLPSGVTGELFF	TGTGCCAGCAGCTTACCTAGCGGGGTCACCGGGGAGCTGTTTTTT
12	TRBJ2-1	TRBV6-2/TRBV6-3	many	-	CASRGTYNEQFF	TGTGCCAGCAGGGGAACCTACAATGAGCAGTTCTTC
15	TRBJ2-5	TRBV12-3/TRBV12-4	many	-	CASSSHLGPGETQYF	TGTGCCAGCAGTTCGCACTTGGGTCCGGGAGAGACCCAGTACTTC
14	TRBJ1-4	TRBV28	many	-	CASSLGQAGEKLFF	TGTGCCAGCAGTTTAGGGCAGGCGGGTGAAAAACTGTTTTTT
12	TRBJ2-7	TRBV7-2	many	-	CASSPTADEQYF	TGTGCCAGCAGCCCGACAGCAGACGAGCAGTACTTC
14	TRBJ2-2	TRBV5-1	many	-	CASSLGLNTGELFF	TGCGCCAGCAGCTTGGGCCTAAACACCGGGGAGCTGTTTTTT
14	TRBJ1-1	TRBV5-6	many	-	CASSSPVGDYEAFF	TGTGCCAGCAGCTCCCCCGTAGGGGACTATGAAGCTTTCTTT
14	TRBJ1-1	TRBV4-3	-	-	CASSQGRGPPEAFF	TGCGCCAGCAGCCAGGGGCGGGGGCCCCCCGAAGCTTTCTTT
10	TRBJ2-7	TRBV28	many	-	CASSQYEQYF	TGTGCCAGCAGTCAATACGAGCAGTACTTC
12	TRBJ2-3	TRBV5-1	many	-	CASSLALDTQYF	TGCGCCAGCAGCTTGGCCTTAGATACGCAGTATTTT
14	TRBJ2-5	TRBV4-1	many	-	CASSQGDRRETQYF	TGCGCCAGCAGCCAAGGTGATCGGAGAGAGACCCAGTACTTC
14	TRBJ1-6	TRBV2	few	-	CASSEYRVNSPLHF	TGTGCCAGCAGTGAATACAGGGTTAATTCACCCCTCCACTTT
18	TRBJ2-3	TRBV12-3/TRBV12-4	-	TRBD2	CAFSSSVSLAGATDTQYF	TGTGCCTTCAGTTCCTCTGTGTCCCTAGCGGGGGCCACAGATACGCAGTATTTT
15	TRBJ2-3	TRBV3-1	-	-	CASSQEAFKLDTQYF	TGTGCCAGCAGCCAAGAAGCTTTTAAGCTAGATACGCAGTATTTT
13	TRBJ1-3	TRBV11-2	many	-	CASSLDPGNTIYF	TGTGCCAGCAGCTTAGACCCTGGAAACACCATATATTTT
15	TRBJ1-1	TRBV3-1	-	TRBD1	CASSPVDRAGTEAFF	TGTGCCAGCAGCCCGGTAGACAGGGCGGGCACTGAAGCTTTCTTT
14	TRBJ1-1	TRBV28	many	-	CASSSGSRNTEAFF	TGTGCCAGCAGTTCCGGGTCTCGGAACACTGAAGCTTTCTTT
16	TRBJ2-3	TRBV5-1	many	TRBD2	CASSSGGLLSTDTQYF	TGCGCCAGCTCTAGCGGGGGCCTCCTCTCCACAGATACGCAGTATTTT
19	TRBJ2-2	TRBV12-3/TRBV12-4	few	-	CASSPAVGGGALNTGELFF	TGTGCCAGCAGTCCCGCCGTAGGAGGTGGTGCCTTGAACACCGGGGAGCTGTTTTTT
13	TRBJ1-2	TRBV7-2	many	-	CASSPQGNYGYTF	TGTGCCAGCAGCCCACAGGGAAACTATGGCTACACCTTC
13	TRBJ2-4	TRBV29-1	few	-	CSGKGLLGDIQYF	TGCAGCGGCAAGGGACTTTTGGGGGACATTCAGTACTTC
13	TRBJ1-4	TRBV7-8	many	-	CASSRSREEKLFF	TGTGCCAGCAGCCGGTCCCGGGAGGAAAAACTGTTTTTT
14	TRBJ1-6	TRBV7-9	-	TRBD1	CASSPTGVASPLHF	TGTGCCAGCAGCCCGACAGGGGTAGCTTCACCCCTCCACTTT
16	TRBJ1-5	TRBV7-2	many	TRBD1	CASSILGRTGQQPQHF	TGTGCCAGCAGCATCCTGGGCAGGACAGGGCAACAGCCCCAGCATTTT
16	TRBJ2-7	TRBV5-1	many	TRBD2	CASSRTSGGNSYEQYF	TGCGCCAGCAGCCGGACTAGCGGGGGGAACTCCTACGAGCAGTACTTC
14	TRBJ1-6	TRBV10-3	many	TRBD1	CAIRTGTANSPLHF	TGTGCCATCAGGACCGGGACAGCTAATTCACCCCTCCACTTT
13	TRBJ1-2	TRBV10-3	many	-	CAISETVNYGYTF	TGTGCCATCAGTGAGACGGTGAACTATGGCTACACCTTC
15	TRBJ2-7	TRBV4-1	many	-	CASSQGEGGIYEQYF	TGCGCCAGCAGCCAAGGGGAGGGGGGAATCTACGAGCAGTACTTC
15	TRBJ1-1	TRBV29-1	many	-	CSVEGKDGGGTEAFF	TGCAGCGTTGAAGGAAAAGACGGAGGAGGAACTGAAGCTTTCTTT
15	TRBJ2-5	TRBV6-6	-	-	CASSYDAGQQETQYF	TGTGCCAGCAGTTACGACGCTGGACAGCAAGAGACCCAGTACTTC
16	TRBJ2-1	TRBV7-2	many	-	CASSLVRGSSYNEQFF	TGTGCCAGCAGCTTGGTTCGAGGGAGCTCCTACAATGAGCAGTTCTTC
14	TRBJ1-3	TRBV20-1	-	-	CSTQPYRLRNTIYF	TGCAGTACCCAACCCTACAGGTTGAGAAACACCATATATTTT
18	TRBJ2-5	TRBV11-2	many	TRBD2	CASSLPRGLAGLQETQYF	TGTGCCAGCAGCTTGCCCCGGGGACTAGCGGGGTTACAAGAGACCCAGTACTTC
13	TRBJ2-7	TRBV12-3/TRBV12-4	few	-	CASSFGTNGEQYF	TGTGCCAGCAGTTTCGGGACGAATGGCGAGCAGTACTTC
14	TRBJ2-6	TRBV3-1	many	-	CASRTSSGANVLTF	TGTGCCAGCAGGACAAGCTCTGGGGCCAACGTCCTGACTTTC
15	TRBJ1-6	TRBV20-1	many	TRBD1	CSAHRDRGFNSPLHF	TGCAGTGCCCACCGGGACAGGGGATTTAATTCACCCCTCCACTTT
14	TRBJ1-4	TRBV10-3	-	-	CAISDPGVNERLFF	TGTGCCATCAGTGATCCGGGTGTTAATGAAAGACTGTTTTTT
16	TRBJ1-1	TRBV7-8	many	TRBD1	CASSFRTGGASTEAFF	TGTGCCAGCAGCTTCAGGACAGGGGGAGCGAGCACTGAAGCTTTCTTT
13	TRBJ2-1	TRBV20-1	-	-	CSAREPGHNEQFF	TGCAGTGCTAGGGAACCGGGTCACAATGAGCAGTTCTTC
13	TRBJ1-5	TRBV20-1	many	TRBD1	CSARGQRNQPQHF	TGCAGTGCTAGGGGACAGAGAAATCAGCCCCAGCATTTT
15	TRBJ2-5	TRBV4-3	-	TRBD1	CASSQESTGAETQYF	TGCGCCAGCAGCCAAGAGAGTACAGGGGCCGAGACCCAGTACTTC
15	TRBJ2-3	TRBV3-1	many	TRBD2	CASSQSGGPADTQYF	TGTGCCAGCAGCCAATCGGGGGGGCCGGCAGATACGCAGTATTTT
15	TRBJ1-5	TRBV28	many	TRBD1	CASSLRGQGTQPQHF	TGTGCCAGCAGTTTAAGGGGACAGGGGACCCAGCCCCAGCATTTT
16	TRBJ1-1	TRBV4-1	-	-	CASSQDWGKKNTEAFF	TGCGCCAGCAGCCAAGATTGGGGGAAAAAGAACACTGAAGCTTTCTTT